This TCR beta chain emerged from a study of T cell repertoires in ileal Crohn's disease. Study results and limitations: Clonality above 26.8% at surgery always came with endoscopic recurrence. Compared with non-smokers, active smokers at surgery showed more clonal expansions.

Time point noted: proximal margin of the surgical specimen (macroscopically non-inflamed). V was shortened by 6 bases and J by 3 bases, with 17 bases between the two germline ends. The CDR3 totals 15 residues. CDR1 MNHEY and CDR2 SVGAGI come from the germline V gene. Libraries were prepared by immunoSEQ multiplex PCR; TCRdb keeps only in-frame clonotypes and omits some of them. This table has a few thousand clones, 72% appearing once. This clone was detected a few times. The antigen remains unidentified. The clonotype was recovered from an adult with Crohn's disease. The chain joins TRBV6-5 to TRBJ1-2, with unresolved D. Source material: ileal tissue. CDR3 DNA: TGTGCCAGCAGATCCAGAGGCTCAATTGACTATGGCTACACCTTC. Protein sequence: CASRSRGSIDYGYTF.